This record looks at one TCR beta chain sequence and its context. These data come from a study of regulatory T cells in long-lasting Graves disease. About the study: Duration of antithyroid drug therapy among newly diagnosed Graves' patients was under 3 months.

The CDR3 is 17 residues long. Germline V gene sequence: CDR1 PRHDT, CDR2 FYEKMQ (reference sequence). The V and J ends lost 2 bases and 3 bases, in that order; junction bases with no gene match: 9. The authors built TCR beta libraries using iRepertoire HTBI primers and Arm-PCR of CDR3 regions. TCRdb re-called the multiplex PCR reads through MiXCR, storing one row per CDR3 protein. Of 400,000 to 500,000 distinct CDR3 sequences in the sample, approximately 15% were seen once. The time point here: newly diagnosed GD, antithyroid drugs for less than 3 months. PBMC-extracted RNA yielded the TCR library. In addition, the sample was reused for a study of T cells in Graves' hyperthyroidism and ophthalmopathy. As reported in that work: Most thyroid clonotypes with frequency above 0.001 were detected in blood. Ophthalmopathy got predicted by the model a median about six months before its onset.

This clonotype was obtained from a woman aged 45-65 years with Graves disease. The chain combines TRBV13 with TRBJ2-7, with 11 bases lining up with TRBD2. Here the sequenced sample was peripheral blood mononuclear cells (PBMCs), taken at new diagnosis, from a patient treated with antithyroid drugs. The CDR3 DNA reads TGTGCCAGCAGCTTACTGTCTAGCGGGAGGCAGATCTACGAGCAGTACTTC. Translated, it gives CASSLLSSGRQIYEQYF.